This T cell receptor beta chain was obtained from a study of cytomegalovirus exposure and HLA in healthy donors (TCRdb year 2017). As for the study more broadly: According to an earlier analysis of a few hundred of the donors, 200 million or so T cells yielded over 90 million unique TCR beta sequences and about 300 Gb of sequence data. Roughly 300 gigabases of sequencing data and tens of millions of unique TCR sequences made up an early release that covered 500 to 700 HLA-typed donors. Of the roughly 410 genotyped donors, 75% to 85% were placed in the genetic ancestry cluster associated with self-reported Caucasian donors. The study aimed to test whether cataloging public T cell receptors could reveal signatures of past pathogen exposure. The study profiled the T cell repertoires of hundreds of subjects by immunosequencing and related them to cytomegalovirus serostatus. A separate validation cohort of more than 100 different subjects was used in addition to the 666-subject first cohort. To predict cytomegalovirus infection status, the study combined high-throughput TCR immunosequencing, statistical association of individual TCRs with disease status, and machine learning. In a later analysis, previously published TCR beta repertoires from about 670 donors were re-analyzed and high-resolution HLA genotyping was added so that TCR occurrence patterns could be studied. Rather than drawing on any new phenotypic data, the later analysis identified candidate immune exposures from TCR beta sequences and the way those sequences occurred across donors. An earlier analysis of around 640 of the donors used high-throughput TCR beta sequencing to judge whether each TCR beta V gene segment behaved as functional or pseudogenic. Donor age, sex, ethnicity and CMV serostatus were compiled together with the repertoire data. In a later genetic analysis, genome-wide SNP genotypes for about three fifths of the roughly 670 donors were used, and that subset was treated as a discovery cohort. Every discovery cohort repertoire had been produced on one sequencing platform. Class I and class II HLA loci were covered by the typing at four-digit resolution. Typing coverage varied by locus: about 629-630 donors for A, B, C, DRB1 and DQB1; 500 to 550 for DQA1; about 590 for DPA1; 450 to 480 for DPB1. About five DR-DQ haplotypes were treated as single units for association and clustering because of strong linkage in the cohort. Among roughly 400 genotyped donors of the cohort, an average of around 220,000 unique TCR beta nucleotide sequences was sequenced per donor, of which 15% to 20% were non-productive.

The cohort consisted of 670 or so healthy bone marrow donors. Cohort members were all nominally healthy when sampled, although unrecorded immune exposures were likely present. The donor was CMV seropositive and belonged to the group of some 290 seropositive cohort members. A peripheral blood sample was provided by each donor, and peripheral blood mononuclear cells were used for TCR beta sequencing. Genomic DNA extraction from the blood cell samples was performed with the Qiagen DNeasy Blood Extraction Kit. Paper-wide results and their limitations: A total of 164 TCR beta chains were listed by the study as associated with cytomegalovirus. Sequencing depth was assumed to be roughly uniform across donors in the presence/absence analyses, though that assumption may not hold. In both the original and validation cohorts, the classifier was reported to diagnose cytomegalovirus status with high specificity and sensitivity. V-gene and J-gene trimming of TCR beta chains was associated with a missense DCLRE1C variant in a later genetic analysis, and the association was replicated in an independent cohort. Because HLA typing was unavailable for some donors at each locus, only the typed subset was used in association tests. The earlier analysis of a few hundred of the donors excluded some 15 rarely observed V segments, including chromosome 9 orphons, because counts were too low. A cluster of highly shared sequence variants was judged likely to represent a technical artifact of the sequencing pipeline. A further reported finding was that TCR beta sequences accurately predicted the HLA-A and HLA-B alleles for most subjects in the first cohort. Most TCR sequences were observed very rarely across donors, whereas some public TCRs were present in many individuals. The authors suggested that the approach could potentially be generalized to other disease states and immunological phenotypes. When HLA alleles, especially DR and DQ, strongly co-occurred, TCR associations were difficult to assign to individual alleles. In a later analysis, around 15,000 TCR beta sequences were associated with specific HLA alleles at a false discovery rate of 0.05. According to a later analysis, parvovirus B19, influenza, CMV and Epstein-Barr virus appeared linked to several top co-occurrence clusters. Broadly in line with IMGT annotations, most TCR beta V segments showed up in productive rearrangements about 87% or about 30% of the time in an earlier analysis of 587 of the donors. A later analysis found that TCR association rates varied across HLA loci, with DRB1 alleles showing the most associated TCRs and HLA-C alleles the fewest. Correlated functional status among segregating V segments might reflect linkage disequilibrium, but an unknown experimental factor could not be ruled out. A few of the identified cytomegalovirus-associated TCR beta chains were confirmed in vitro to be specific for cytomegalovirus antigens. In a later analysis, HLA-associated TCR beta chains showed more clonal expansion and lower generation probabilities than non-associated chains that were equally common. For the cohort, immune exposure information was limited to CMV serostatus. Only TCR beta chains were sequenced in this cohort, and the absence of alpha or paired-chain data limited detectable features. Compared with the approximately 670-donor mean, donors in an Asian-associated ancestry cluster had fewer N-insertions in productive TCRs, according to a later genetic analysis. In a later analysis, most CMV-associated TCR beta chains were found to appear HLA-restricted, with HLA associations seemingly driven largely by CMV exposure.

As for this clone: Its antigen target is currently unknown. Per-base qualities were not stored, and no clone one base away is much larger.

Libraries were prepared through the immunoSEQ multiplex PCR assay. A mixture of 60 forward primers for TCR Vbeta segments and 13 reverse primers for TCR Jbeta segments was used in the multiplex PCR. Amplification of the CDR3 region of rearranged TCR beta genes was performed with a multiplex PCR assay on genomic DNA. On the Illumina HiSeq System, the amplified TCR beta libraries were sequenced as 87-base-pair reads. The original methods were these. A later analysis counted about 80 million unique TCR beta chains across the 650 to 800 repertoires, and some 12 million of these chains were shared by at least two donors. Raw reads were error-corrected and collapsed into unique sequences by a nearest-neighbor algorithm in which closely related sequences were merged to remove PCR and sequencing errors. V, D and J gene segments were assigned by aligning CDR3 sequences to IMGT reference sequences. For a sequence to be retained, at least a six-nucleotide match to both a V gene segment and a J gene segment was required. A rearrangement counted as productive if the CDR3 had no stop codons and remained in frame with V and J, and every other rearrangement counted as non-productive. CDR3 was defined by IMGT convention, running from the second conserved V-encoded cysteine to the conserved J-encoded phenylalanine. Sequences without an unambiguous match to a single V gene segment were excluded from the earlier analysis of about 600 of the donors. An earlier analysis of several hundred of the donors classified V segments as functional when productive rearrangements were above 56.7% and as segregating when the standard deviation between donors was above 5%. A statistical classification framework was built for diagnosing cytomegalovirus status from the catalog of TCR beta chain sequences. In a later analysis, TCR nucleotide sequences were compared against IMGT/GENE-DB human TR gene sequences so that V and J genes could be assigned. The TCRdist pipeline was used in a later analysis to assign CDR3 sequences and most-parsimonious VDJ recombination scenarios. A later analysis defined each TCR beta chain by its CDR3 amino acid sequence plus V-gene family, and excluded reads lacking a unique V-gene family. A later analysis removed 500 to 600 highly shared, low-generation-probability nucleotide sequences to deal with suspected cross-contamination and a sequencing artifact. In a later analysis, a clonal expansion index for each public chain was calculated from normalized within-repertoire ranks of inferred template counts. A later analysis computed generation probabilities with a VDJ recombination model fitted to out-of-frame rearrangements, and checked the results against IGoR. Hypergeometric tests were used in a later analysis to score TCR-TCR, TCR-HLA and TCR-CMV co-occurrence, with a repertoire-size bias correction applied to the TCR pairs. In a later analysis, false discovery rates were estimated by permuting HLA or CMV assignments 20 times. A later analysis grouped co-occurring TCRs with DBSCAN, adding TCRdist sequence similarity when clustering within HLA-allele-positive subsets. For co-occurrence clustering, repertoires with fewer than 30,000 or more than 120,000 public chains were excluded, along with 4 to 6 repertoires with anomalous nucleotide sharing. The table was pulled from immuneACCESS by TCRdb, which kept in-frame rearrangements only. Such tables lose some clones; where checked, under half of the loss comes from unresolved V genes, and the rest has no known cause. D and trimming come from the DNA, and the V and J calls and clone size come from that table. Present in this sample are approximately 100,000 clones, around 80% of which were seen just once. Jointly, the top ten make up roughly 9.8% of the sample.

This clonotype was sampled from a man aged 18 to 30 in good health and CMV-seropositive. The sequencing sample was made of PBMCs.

The DNA reads as follows: TGTGCCAGCAGTTTCTTGGAGGGGGGGGAAAAAGTGTACCAAGAGACCCAGTACTTC. It is translated as CASSFLEGGEKVYQETQYF. This chain is built from TRBV28 and TRBJ2-5; TRBD2 could be the D gene, as 7 bases match. The CDR3 goes from the cysteine to the phenylalanine over 19 residues. The kept DNA is CDR3 alone, 57 bases in frame from the first base. V is cut by 3 bases and J by 0 bases, and the space between the germline ends is 23 bases. CDR1 is given as MDHEN and CDR2 as SYDVKM, both from the germline V gene. Beyond the CDR3, the reference TRBV28 and TRBJ2-5 genes provide the residues; the full variable domain reads: DVKVTQSSRYLVKRTGEKVFLECVQDMDHENMFWYRQDPGLGLRLIYFSYDVKMKEKGDIPEGYSVSREKKERFSLILESASTNQTSMYLCASSFLEGGEKVYQETQYFGPGTRLLVL.